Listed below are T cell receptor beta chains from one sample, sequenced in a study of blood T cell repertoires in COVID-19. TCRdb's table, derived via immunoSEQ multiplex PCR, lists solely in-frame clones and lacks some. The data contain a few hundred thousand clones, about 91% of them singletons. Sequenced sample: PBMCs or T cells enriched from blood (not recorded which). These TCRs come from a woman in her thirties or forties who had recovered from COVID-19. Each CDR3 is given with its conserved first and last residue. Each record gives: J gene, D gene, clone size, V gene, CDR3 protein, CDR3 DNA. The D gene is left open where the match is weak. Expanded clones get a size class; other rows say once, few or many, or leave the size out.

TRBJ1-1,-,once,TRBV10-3,CAISDSDSPNTEAFF,TGTGCCATCAGTGATTCGGACAGCCCGAACACTGAAGCTTTCTTT
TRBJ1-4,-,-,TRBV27,CASSETGRGEKLFF,TGTGCCAGCAGCGAAACAGGGAGAGGAGAAAAACTGTTTTTT
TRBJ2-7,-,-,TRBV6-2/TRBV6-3,CASSTPPQGNEQYF,TGTGCCAGCAGTACCCCCCCACAGGGTAACGAGCAGTACTTC
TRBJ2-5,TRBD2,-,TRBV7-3,CASSPGPLAGETQYF,TGTGCCAGCAGCCCCGGACCTCTAGCGGGAGAGACCCAGTACTTC
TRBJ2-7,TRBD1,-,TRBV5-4,CASSPPGTGGGEQYF,TGTGCCAGCAGCCCTCCCGGGACAGGGGGGGGAGAGCAGTACTTC
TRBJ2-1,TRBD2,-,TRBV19,CASSMTGSLIGGGTNEQFF,TGTGCCAGTAGTATGACTGGCAGTCTAATCGGCGGGGGTACCAATGAGCAGTTCTTC
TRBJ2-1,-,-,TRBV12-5,CASGPRVNEQFF,TGTGCTAGTGGTCCCAGGGTCAATGAGCAGTTCTTC
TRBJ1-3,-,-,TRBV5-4,CASSPRSGNTIYF,TGTGCCAGCAGCCCCCGCTCTGGAAACACCATATATTTT
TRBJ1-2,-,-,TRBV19,CATRSTGVYGYTF,TGTGCCACCCGTTCAACGGGAGTCTATGGCTACACCTTC
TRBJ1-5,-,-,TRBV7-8,CASSLSGPQHF,TGTGCCAGCAGCCTTTCCGGTCCCCAGCATTTT
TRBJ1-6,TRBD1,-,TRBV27,CASSQLPGQENSPLHF,TGTGCCAGCAGCCAACTCCCGGGACAGGAGAATTCACCCCTCCACTTT
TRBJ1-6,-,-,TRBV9,CASSVGPTDVYNSPLHF,TGTGCCAGCAGCGTAGGGCCGACAGACGTCTATAATTCACCCCTCCACTTT
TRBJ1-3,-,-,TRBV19,CASTDIPNSGNTIYF,TGTGCCAGTACCGACATACCAAACTCTGGAAACACCATATATTTT
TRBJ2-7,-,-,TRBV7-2,CASRERWEPYYEQYF,TGTGCCAGCAGAGAACGGTGGGAGCCCTACTACGAGCAGTACTTC
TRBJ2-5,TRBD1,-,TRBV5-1,CASSWGTVEETQYF,TGCGCCAGCAGCTGGGGGACAGTAGAAGAGACCCAGTACTTC
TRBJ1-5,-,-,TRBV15,CATSTGALGPQHF,TGTGCCACCAGCACGGGAGCCCTAGGGCCCCAGCATTTT
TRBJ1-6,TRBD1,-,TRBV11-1,CASSWTGDGSPLHF,TGTGCCAGCAGCTGGACAGGCGATGGTTCACCCCTCCACTTT
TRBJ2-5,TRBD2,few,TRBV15,CATKGLAGIETQYF,TGTGCCACCAAGGGACTAGCGGGAATAGAGACCCAGTACTTC
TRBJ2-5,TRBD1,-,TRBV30,CAWRRGGAETQYF,TGTGCCTGGAGGAGAGGGGGCGCGGAGACCCAGTACTTC
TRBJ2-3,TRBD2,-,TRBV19,CASWSGGYTDTQYF,TGTGCCAGTTGGAGCGGGGGGTACACAGATACGCAGTATTTT
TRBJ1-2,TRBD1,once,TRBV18,CASSPGQGSFSGYTF,TGTGCCAGCTCCCCGGGACAGGGGTCCTTCTCAGGCTACACCTTC
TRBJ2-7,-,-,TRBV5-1,CASRPIMAGQYEQYF,TGCGCCAGCAGGCCAATAATGGCGGGGCAGTACGAGCAGTACTTC
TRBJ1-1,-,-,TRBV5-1,CASSLREGRQSEAFF,TGCGCCAGCAGCTTGAGGGAGGGAAGACAGTCTGAAGCTTTCTTT
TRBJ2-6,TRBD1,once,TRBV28,CASEGQGGPTGANVLTF,TGTGCCAGCGAGGGACAGGGCGGACCTACTGGGGCCAACGTCCTGACTTTC
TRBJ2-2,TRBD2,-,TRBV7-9,CASSLAGGDTGELFF,TGTGCCAGCAGCTTGGCGGGGGGCGACACCGGGGAGCTGTTTTTT
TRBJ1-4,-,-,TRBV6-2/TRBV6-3,CASSYFGVGHEKLFF,TGTGCCAGCAGTTACTTCGGGGTAGGACATGAAAAACTGTTTTTT
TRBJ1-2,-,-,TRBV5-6,CASSPQLNYGYTF,TGTGCCAGCAGCCCTCAACTTAACTATGGCTACACCTTC
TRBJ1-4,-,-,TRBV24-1,CATRGRENEKLFF,TGTGCCACCAGGGGCAGGGAAAACGAAAAACTGTTTTTT
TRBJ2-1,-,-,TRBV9,CASSVVAGPSLNNEQFF,TGTGCCAGCAGCGTAGTGGCGGGCCCTTCCCTCAACAATGAGCAGTTCTTC
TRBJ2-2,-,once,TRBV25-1,CASSPAQGYTGELFF,TGTGCCAGCTCCCCTGCCCAGGGGTACACCGGGGAGCTGTTTTTT
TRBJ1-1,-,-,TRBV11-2,CASSPDFGNTEAFF,TGTGCCAGCAGCCCCGATTTCGGGAACACTGAAGCTTTCTTT
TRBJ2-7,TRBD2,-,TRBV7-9,CASSLGGTSGSYEQYF,TGTGCCAGCAGCTTAGGAGGGACTAGCGGCTCCTACGAGCAGTACTTC
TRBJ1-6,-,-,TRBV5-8,CASSPDIRGSPLHF,TGTGCCAGCTCCCCTGACATCCGGGGTTCACCCCTCCACTTT
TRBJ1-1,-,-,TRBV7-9,CASSPRDILTEAFF,TGTGCCAGCAGCCCCCGGGACATTTTAACTGAAGCTTTCTTT
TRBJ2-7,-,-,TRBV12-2,CASRLVGATFHEQYF,TGTGCAAGTCGCTTAGTTGGGGCTACCTTCCACGAGCAGTACTTC
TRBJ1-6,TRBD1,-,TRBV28,CASSDRGSPLHF,TGTGCCAGCAGTGACAGGGGTTCACCCCTCCACTTT
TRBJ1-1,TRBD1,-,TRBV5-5,CASRSTSGTGKDTEAFF,TGTGCCAGCAGATCAACTTCTGGGACAGGAAAGGACACTGAAGCTTTCTTT